This TCR beta chain was retrieved from a study of cytotoxic CD8 clonotypes in ibrutinib-treated CLL. The CDR3 is made up of 16 amino acids. J gave up 5 bases and V 0 bases, and 3 bases lay outside the gene matches. Germline V lookup: CDR1 LGHNA, CDR2 YSLEER. Assay: immunoSEQ multiplex PCR; the TCRdb copy retains only in-frame clones and omits some. The sample lists fewer than 400,000 clones, about 64% seen once, with roughly 6.8% in the top ten. Concerning this clone itself: Its specificity is not known.

Findings of the study overall: Lymph node repertoires were not studied, and sampling times were unmatched.

The sequence derives from a human donor with chronic lymphocytic leukemia. Specimen: PBMCs, collected after 36 months of ibrutinib treatment. V and J are TRBV4-3 and TRBJ2-2, with 10 bases lining up with TRBD2. CDR3 protein: CASSQDQAGGTGELFF. CDR3 in DNA: TGCGCCAGCAGCCAAGACCAAGCGGGAGGGACCGGGGAGCTGTTTTTT.